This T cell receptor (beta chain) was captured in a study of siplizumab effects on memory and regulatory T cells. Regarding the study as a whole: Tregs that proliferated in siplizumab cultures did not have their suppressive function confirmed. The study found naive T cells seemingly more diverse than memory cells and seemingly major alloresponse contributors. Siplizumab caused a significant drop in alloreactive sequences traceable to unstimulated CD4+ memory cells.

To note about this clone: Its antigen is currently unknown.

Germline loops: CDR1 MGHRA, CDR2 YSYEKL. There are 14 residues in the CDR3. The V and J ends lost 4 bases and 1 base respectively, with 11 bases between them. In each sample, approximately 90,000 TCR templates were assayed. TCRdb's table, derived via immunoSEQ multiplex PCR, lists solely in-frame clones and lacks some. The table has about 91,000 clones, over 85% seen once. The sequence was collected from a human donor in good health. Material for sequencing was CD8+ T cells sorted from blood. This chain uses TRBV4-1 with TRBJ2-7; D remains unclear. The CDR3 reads CASSPLVGSYEQYF. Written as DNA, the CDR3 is TGCGCCAGCAGCCCACTTGTGGGATCCTACGAGCAGTACTTC.